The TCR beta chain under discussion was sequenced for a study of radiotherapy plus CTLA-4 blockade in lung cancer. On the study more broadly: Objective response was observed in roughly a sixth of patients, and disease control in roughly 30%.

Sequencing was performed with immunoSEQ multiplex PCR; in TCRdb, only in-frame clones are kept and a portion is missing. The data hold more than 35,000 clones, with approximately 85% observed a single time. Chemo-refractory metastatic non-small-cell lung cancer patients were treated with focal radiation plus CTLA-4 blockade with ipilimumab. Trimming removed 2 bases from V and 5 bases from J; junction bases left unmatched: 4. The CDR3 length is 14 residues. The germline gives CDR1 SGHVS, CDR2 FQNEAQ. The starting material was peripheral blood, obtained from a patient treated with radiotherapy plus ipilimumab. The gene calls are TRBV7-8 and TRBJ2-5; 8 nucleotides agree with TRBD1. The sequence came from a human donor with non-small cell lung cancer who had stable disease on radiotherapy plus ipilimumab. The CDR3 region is CASSLSGGAETQYF. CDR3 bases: TGTGCCAGCAGCTTATCAGGGGGCGCGGAGACCCAGTACTTC.